The 15 T cell receptor beta chains below all came from one sample that was sequenced in a study of cytomegalovirus exposure and HLA in healthy donors. The PCR employed 60 Vbeta primers together with 13 Jbeta primers. This table comes from immunoSEQ multiplex PCR, and its TCRdb copy is limited to in-frame clones, with some not included. The table includes about 150,000 clones, 85% detected once. The specimen was PBMCs. All receptors derive from a boy between 2 and 10 years old in good health and CMV-seronegative.

The chain links TRBV2 to TRBJ2-3, with D possibly matching TRBD1 (6 bases). With 5 bases removed from V and 0 bases from J, the gap between germline ends came to 12 bases. The CDR3 sequence is 15 residues long. The germline V gene has CDR1 SNHLY and CDR2 FYNNEI. The CDR3 sequence is CASSFDRSSTDTQYF. CDR3 in DNA: TGTGCCAGCAGTTTTGACAGGAGTAGCACAGATACGCAGTATTTT.

The rearrangement uses TRBV27 and TRBJ2-3; 8 bases map to TRBD1. Germline assignment: CDR1 MNHEY and CDR2 SMNVEV (reference sequence). The CDR3 covers 16 residues. The trim removed 5 bases at V and 2 bases at J, leaving 9 bases unmatched. CDR3 sequence (DNA): TGTGCCAGCAGTCCCAGAATACAGGGGGTCACAGATACGCAGTATTTT. This encodes CASSPRIQGVTDTQYF.

This clone was picked up one time. This chain joins TRBV7-9 and TRBJ1-4; 8 bases align to TRBD1. CDR1 is SEHNR, CDR2 FQNEAQ, per germline (reference sequence). Unmatched junction bases numbered 5, after V lost 3 bases and J lost 8 bases. This CDR3 is built from 14 residues. The CDR3 bases are TGTGCCAGCAGCTTGAATACAGGGGGAGAAAAACTGTTTTTT. Protein sequence: CASSLNTGGEKLFF.

The gene calls are TRBV9 and TRBJ2-1; 13 bases are shared with TRBD2. Germline V lookup: CDR1 SGDLS, CDR2 YYNGEE. The CDR3 has 17 residues. V lost 3 bases to trimming and J lost 6 bases; unmatched junction nucleotides: 9. DNA for the CDR3: TGTGCCAGCAGCGGCAGTGGGACTAGCGGGGTGCTCAATGAGCAGTTCTTC. This codes for CASSGSGTSGVLNEQFF.

This clone has a single count. J is TRBJ2-3 and V is TRBV27, with 13 bases aligning to TRBD2. The CDR3 is 19 residues long. Looked up from germline, CDR1 is MNHEY and CDR2 is SMNVEV (reference sequence). Losses at the gene ends were 0 bases for V and 4 bases for J; bases not matched to a gene: 10. The CDR3: CASSLSGLAGAVGADTQYF. The CDR3 DNA sequence: TGTGCCAGCAGTTTATCTGGACTAGCGGGAGCTGTGGGCGCAGATACGCAGTATTTT.

This clone occurred once. V usage is TRBV11-2 and J usage is TRBJ1-2, with 8 bases identical to TRBD1. The CDR3 is 14 amino acids. In germline, CDR1 is SGHAT, CDR2 FQNNGV. The J segment lost 1 base and the V segment lost 5 bases, leaving 3 bases of the junction unmatched. The CDR3, as DNA: TGTGCCAGCAGCCCTGGACAGGGTAACTATGGCTACACCTTC. This sequence encodes CASSPGQGNYGYTF. Full variable domain (rest looked up from reference TRBV11-2 and TRBJ1-2): EAGVAQSPRYKIIEKRQSVAFWCNPISGHATLYWYQQILGQGPKLLIQFQNNGVVDDSQLPKDRFSAERLKGVDSTLKIQPAKLEDSAVYLCASSPGQGNYGYTFGSGTRLTVV.

This rearrangement joins TRBV28 to TRBJ2-1, with D perhaps TRBD1 (5 bases). V was cut by 1 base and J by 0 bases, with 10 bases left in between. Germline values: CDR1 MDHEN, CDR2 SYDVKM. There are 16 residues in the CDR3. CDR3 sequence: CASSLSGQGSYNEQFF. The CDR3 DNA reads as TGTGCCAGCAGTTTATCCGGCCAGGGCTCCTACAATGAGCAGTTCTTC.

The V gene is TRBV28, the J gene TRBJ2-6; no firm D call. Deletions cut 5 bases from V and 0 bases from J, with 14 bases between. The CDR3 runs to 17 residues. Germline-derived CDR1 and CDR2 are MDHEN and SYDVKM. CDR3 loop: CASSPRQKFSGANVLTF. Written as DNA, the CDR3 is TGTGCCAGCAGTCCCCGACAAAAATTCTCTGGGGCCAACGTCCTGACTTTC.

The gene calls are TRBV19 and TRBJ2-1; TRBD1 matches at 7 bases. Germline loops: CDR1 LNHDA, CDR2 SQIVND (reference sequence). After removal of 1 base from V and 2 bases from J, the junction contained 5 bases not matched to a gene. This CDR3 is 16 amino acids long. The CDR3 loop reads CASSIGGQGAYNEQFF. Written as DNA, the CDR3 is TGTGCCAGTAGTATAGGAGGTCAGGGGGCCTACAATGAGCAGTTCTTC.

The rearrangement links TRBV5-4 to TRBJ1-1, with a weak D call TRBD1 (6 bases). This CDR3 has 12 amino acids. Looked up from germline, CDR1 is SGHNT and CDR2 is YYREEE (reference sequence). V shed 3 bases and J shed 7 bases, with 10 bases lying between them. CDR3 coding DNA: TGTGCCAGCAGCTGGGGGGGCGTTGAAGCTTTCTTT. Translated, it gives CASSWGGVEAFF.

This chain connects TRBV11-1 to TRBJ2-7; 10 bases map to TRBD2. The CDR3 runs to 14 residues. The V segment lost 1 base and the J segment 6 bases; nucleotides outside the gene matches: 3. CDR1 is SGHAT, CDR2 FQDESV, per germline (reference sequence). CDR3 region: CASSLGLAGAEQYF. CDR3 coding DNA: TGTGCCAGCAGCTTAGGGCTAGCGGGAGCCGAGCAGTACTTC.

The rearrangement joins TRBV29-1 to TRBJ2-3; D is possibly TRBD1 (5 bases). V was shortened by 6 bases and J by 5 bases, with 12 bases between the two germline ends. The CDR3 is 12 residues long. The germline CDR1 and CDR2 sequences are SQVTM and ANQGSEA. The CDR3 spells CSVKLGVDTQYF. The CDR3 nucleotides read TGCAGCGTGAAATTAGGGGTAGATACGCAGTATTTT.

The chain carries TRBV27 and TRBJ2-3, with a weak D call TRBD2 (6 bases). The germline V and J ends were trimmed by 2 bases and 2 bases, with 14 bases remaining between them. CDR3 size: 16 residues. CDR1 and CDR2 from the germline V gene are MNHEY and SMNVEV (reference sequence). As DNA, the CDR3 is TGTGCCAGCAGTTTAGGGCCGACTAGACACACAGATACGCAGTATTTT. Protein sequence: CASSLGPTRHTDTQYF.

This sequence joins TRBV2 and TRBJ1-5; D uncertain. CDR3 length equals 15 residues. The V gene's germline CDR1 is SNHLY and CDR2 FYNNEI. Trimming took off 6 bases at V and 0 bases at J, with 12 bases between the two ends. This CDR3 is CASSVSGNSNQPQHF. The CDR3 DNA reads as TGTGCCAGCAGCGTATCAGGTAATAGCAATCAGCCCCAGCATTTT.

The V call is TRBV10-2, the J call TRBJ2-7, with TRBD1 as a possible D gene (5 bases). The CDR3 is 12 amino acids. Germline V gene data show CDR1 as WSHSY and CDR2 as SAAADI. Trimming took 2 bases from V and 6 from J, leaving 8 bases between them. CDR3 DNA: TGCGCCAGCAGTGAGAGGGGAAGCGAGCAGTACGTC. As protein: CASSERGSEQYV.